These 17 T cell receptor beta chains share one sample of origin, sequenced in a study of T cell repertoires in cytomegalovirus infection. TCRdb analysed the reads with MiXCR anew, one entry per CDR3 protein. The sample has about 150,000 distinct CDR3 sequences; more than 15% are singletons. The sequenced sample was CD8+ T cells from PBMCs. The receptors here all came from a human donor in good health (CMV status not recorded). Some clones in this sample may be carry-over from other donors' samples.

In its sample, this clonotype was seen many times. This chain links TRBV27 with TRBJ1-5; no definite D call. CDR1 MNHEY and CDR2 SMNVEV come from the germline V gene (reference sequence). The CDR3 runs to 14 residues. Trimming stripped 5 bases from V and 4 bases from J, with 12 bases between. The CDR3 sequence is CASSPRGGNQPQHF. The CDR3 bases are TGTGCCAGCAGTCCTCGGGGAGGGAATCAGCCCCAGCATTTT.

This chain connects TRBV6-2 or TRBV6-3 to TRBJ1-1; TRBD1 matches 7 bases. Trimming cost V 2 bases and J 5 bases; bases outside gene matches: 8. The CDR3 sequence is 15 residues long. Germline assignment: CDR1 MNHEY and CDR2 SVGEGT. CDR3 nucleotides: TGTGCCAGCAGTTACAGTCAGACAGGGACTACTGAAGCTTTCTTT. Protein product: CASSYSQTGTTEAFF.

This chain connects TRBV29-1 to TRBJ2-5; D gene ambiguous. The CDR3 is 15 residues long. Germline-derived CDR1 and CDR2 are SQVTM and ANQGSEA. V gave up 0 bases and J gave up 5 bases, with 16 bases separating them. CDR3 sequence: CSVEEGQGLRETQYF. DNA for the CDR3: TGCAGCGTTGAAGAGGGCCAAGGGCTTAGGGAGACCCAGTACTTC.

This clonotype was recorded a few times. The chain employs TRBV14 and TRBJ2-3; D not certain. Germline V gene lookup returns CDR1 SGHDN and CDR2 FVKESK. V was shortened by 6 bases and J by 0 bases, with 13 bases between the two germline ends. This CDR3 is built from 15 residues. The CDR3 sequence is CASRSTELSTDTQYF. In nucleotides, the CDR3 is TGTGCCAGCAGATCGACGGAACTAAGCACAGATACGCAGTATTTT.

The rearrangement uses TRBV6-8 and TRBJ2-3; D remains ambiguous. The CDR3 covers 13 residues. The V gene's germline CDR1 is MNHGY and CDR2 SAAAGT. With 6 bases removed from V and 3 bases from J, the gap between germline ends came to 10 bases. CDR3 sequence: CASRVRFTDTQYF. The CDR3, as DNA: TGTGCCAGCAGGGTCAGGTTTACAGATACGCAGTATTTT.

The V and J genes are TRBV7-2 and TRBJ2-1, with D maybe TRBD2 (5 bases). Germline V gene lookup returns CDR1 SGHTA and CDR2 FQGNSA. Trimming removed 6 bases from V and 5 bases from J, with 11 bases in between. This CDR3 has 13 amino acids. The CDR3 is CASRGSANNEQFF. The DNA for the CDR3 is TGTGCCAGCAGAGGTAGCGCGAACAATGAGCAGTTCTTC. Drawing the rest from reference TRBV7-2 and TRBJ2-1, the complete variable domain is GAGVSQSPSNKVTEKGKDVELRCDPISGHTALYWYRQSLGQGLEFLIYFQGNSAPDKSGLPSDRFSAERTGGSVSTLTIQRTQQEDSAVYLCASRGSANNEQFFGPGTRLTVL.

This clonotype was counted a few times. This rearrangement joins TRBV7-8 to TRBJ2-4; 15 bases map to TRBD2. Germline V gives CDR1 SGHVS, CDR2 FQNEAQ. CDR3 length: 19 amino acids. V gave up 4 bases and J gave up 3 bases; unmatched junction bases: 10. The chain's CDR3 is CASSSWTSGRASGKNIQYF. The CDR3 DNA is TGTGCCAGCAGCTCGTGGACTAGCGGGAGGGCCTCCGGCAAAAACATTCAGTACTTC.

The V and J genes are TRBV2 and TRBJ2-7, with TRBD1 matching 11 bases. Germline lookup yields CDR1 SNHLY and CDR2 FYNNEI. Losses at the gene ends were 8 bases for V and 4 bases for J; bases not matched to a gene: 10. This CDR3 region has 15 residues. The CDR3 loop is CASDSGTGGFYEQYF. The DNA for the CDR3 is TGTGCCAGCGACTCCGGGACAGGGGGTTTTTACGAGCAGTACTTC.

This CDR3 reads CASSQEAQGNDEQYF. Here the CDR3 DNA reads TGCGCCAGCAGCCAAGAGGCTCAAGGGAACGACGAGCAGTACTTC. V and J are TRBV4-1 and TRBJ2-7; D is unresolved. The germline CDR1 and CDR2 sequences are MGHRA and YSYEKL. The ends were cut back, 0 bases at V and 5 bases at J, with 14 bases in the middle. The CDR3 length is 15 residues.

The J gene is TRBJ1-1, the V gene TRBV6-8, with D unclear. The germline V gene has CDR1 MNHGY and CDR2 SAAAGT. CDR3 size: 15 residues. V lost 4 bases to trimming and J lost 2 bases, with 14 bases between them. DNA for the CDR3: TGTGCCAGCAGTTCAACGGGTAGGACCAACACTGAAGCTTTCTTT. Amino acid sequence: CASSSTGRTNTEAFF.

This clonotype turned up a few times. The chain joins TRBV12-3 or TRBV12-4 to TRBJ1-3; 8 bases align to TRBD1. V shed 5 bases and J 1 base; nucleotides not matched to a gene: 10. The CDR3 totals 17 residues. The DNA for the CDR3 is TGTGCCAGCAGTCCAGGACAGGGCCCGTGGTCTGGAAACACCATATATTTT. Its protein product is CASSPGQGPWSGNTIYF.

This chain uses TRBV7-8 with TRBJ2-1; maybe TRBD1 (5 bases). The germline V and J ends were trimmed by 7 bases and 7 bases, with 20 bases remaining between them. Looked up from germline, CDR1 is SGHVS and CDR2 is FQNEAQ. This CDR3 is 15 amino acids long. CDR3: CASNEVWAGMNEQFF. CDR3 nucleotides: TGTGCCAGCAACGAAGTGTGGGCAGGGATGAATGAGCAGTTCTTC.

There are a few counts of this clonotype. The rearrangement links TRBV7-3 to TRBJ1-2; a weak D match, TRBD1 (5 bases). V shed 5 bases and J shed 4 bases, with 14 bases lying between them. Germline CDR1 is SGHTA and CDR2 is FQGTGA. The CDR3 has 14 residues. For the CDR3, the DNA is TGTGCCAGCAGCGAGGGACCGGGTGGCTATGGCTACACCTTC. It yields the protein CASSEGPGGYGYTF.

There are a few counts of this clonotype. This chain links TRBV20-1 with TRBJ2-7; a possible D gene is TRBD1 (7 bases). CDR3 size: 15 residues. Trimming shortened V by 6 bases and J by 3 bases, and 21 bases separated the two germline ends. Per germline, CDR1 DFQATT and CDR2 SNEGSKA (reference sequence). The DNA of the CDR3 is TGCAGTGCAAACCTACTGGAGGGGGCTAACTACGAGCAGTACTTC. Translated: CSANLLEGANYEQYF.

This chain uses TRBV28 with TRBJ2-6; D call uncertain. The CDR3 is 16 amino acids. Trimming stripped 5 bases from V and 0 bases from J, with 11 bases between. Germline V gives CDR1 MDHEN, CDR2 SYDVKM. The CDR3 DNA sequence: TGTGCCAGCAGTCCCCCCGACACCTCTGGGGCCAACGTCCTGACTTTC. It codes for CASSPPDTSGANVLTF.

The rearrangement links TRBV5-1 to TRBJ2-7; no reliable D call. V was cut by 3 bases and J by 2 bases, with 9 bases left in between. Germline assignment: CDR1 SGHRS and CDR2 YFSETQ. The CDR3 has 13 amino acids. The CDR3 is CASSSSFPYEQYF. The DNA for the CDR3 is TGCGCCAGCAGCTCCTCCTTCCCCTACGAGCAGTACTTC.

This clonotype was counted many times. J is TRBJ2-2 and V is TRBV28; no firm D call. CDR1 and CDR2 from the germline V gene are MDHEN and SYDVKM. This CDR3 spans 11 amino acids. The ends were cut back, 6 bases at V and 8 bases at J, with 7 bases in the middle. The CDR3: CASSLVGELFF. The CDR3 nucleotides are TGTGCCAGCAGCTTAGTGGGGGAGCTGTTTTTT.